What follows are 15 T cell receptor beta chains derived from one specimen sequenced in a study of blood T cells in healthy people across ages. A J-beta primer mix and a sample-barcoded 5' primer were used in a second PCR of roughly 7 to 12 cycles. TCRdb redid the calling of the 5' RACE reads with MiXCR, one entry per CDR3 protein. The table has about 650,000 distinct CDR3 sequences, approximately 31% seen once. The sequenced sample was blood. The receptor source for this set is a woman older than 75 in good health.

This clonotype was recorded at least ten times. This rearrangement joins TRBV11-2 to TRBJ2-5, with D unclear. There are 14 residues in the CDR3. CDR1 SGHAT and CDR2 FQNNGV come from the germline V gene. Trimming pared 10 bases from V and 2 bases from J, leaving 17 bases between. CDR3 region: CATKMESSQETQYF. The CDR3 DNA reads as TGTGCCACCAAAATGGAGTCGTCACAAGAGACCCAGTACTTC. The full variable domain, its missing parts supplied by reference TRBV11-2 and TRBJ2-5, is EAGVAQSPRYKIIEKRQSVAFWCNPISGHATLYWYQQILGQGPKLLIQFQNNGVVDDSQLPKDRFSAERLKGVDSTLKIQPAKLEDSAVYLCATKMESSQETQYFGPGTRLLVL.

Concerning this clonotype: A single base separates this from a much larger clone, so it may be a read error. The J gene is TRBJ1-1, the V gene TRBV12-3 or TRBV12-4; 10 bases map to TRBD1. The ends lost 5 bases at V and 5 bases at J; junction bases unmatched: 11. The CDR3 spans 16 residues. The DNA of the CDR3 is TGTGCCAGCAGTACAGGTCTGGGACAGGGGCAGACTGAAGCTTTCTTT. It encodes CASSTGLGQGQTEAFF.

A word on this clonotype: A clone one base away is much larger, so this may be a read error. V usage is TRBV6-5 and J usage is TRBJ1-5; D not resolved. Trimming removed 7 bases at V and 0 bases at J, with 7 bases between. Per the germline V gene, CDR1 is MNHEY and CDR2 is SVGAGI. The CDR3 is made up of 13 amino acids. The CDR3 here is CASTPISNQPQHF. CDR3 coding DNA: TGTGCCAGCACACCGATTAGCAATCAGCCCCAGCATTTT.

Only one count was recorded for this clonotype. This may stem from a read error, because a much larger clone lies one nucleotide away. The chain uses TRBV25-1 and TRBJ2-7; D tentatively reads TRBD1 or TRBD2 (6 bases each). CDR1 and CDR2 from the germline V gene are MGHDK and SYGVNS. This CDR3 comprises 14 residues. With 3 bases removed from V and 2 bases from J, the gap between germline ends came to 11 bases. The CDR3 sequence is CASSEGGRPYEQYF. The CDR3, as DNA: TGTGCCAGCAGTGAGGGGGGCAGGCCCTACGAGCAGTACTTC.

V is TRBV9 and J is TRBJ2-4, with no clear D. Germline values: CDR1 SGDLS, CDR2 YYNGEE. The V end was cut by 0 bases, the J end by 13 bases, with 20 bases between. The CDR3 has 15 residues. DNA of the CDR3: TGTGCCAGCAGCGTAGGCACTCACCCCGACAATGAGCAGTACTTC. Translated: CASSVGTHPDNEQYF.

The chain joins TRBV6-1 to TRBJ2-5, with a tentative D call TRBD2 (6 bases). The CDR3 spans 16 residues. Trimming took off 6 bases at V and 0 bases at J, with 17 bases between the two ends. Germline V gene lookup returns CDR1 MNHNS and CDR2 SASEGT. Here the CDR3 reads CASRDYHPEDQETQYF. The CDR3 bases are TGTGCCAGCAGGGACTACCATCCTGAGGACCAAGAGACCCAGTACTTC.

This clonotype has a count of ten or more. This chain uses TRBV7-6 with TRBJ2-5; D not resolved. CDR1 and CDR2 (germline): SGHVS, FNYEAQ. V lost 2 bases and J lost 4, with 20 bases in between. This CDR3 is built from 17 residues. CDR3 in amino acids: CASSLSNFLGSIETQYF. The CDR3 DNA reads TGTGCCAGCAGCTTAAGTAACTTTCTGGGGTCTATAGAGACCCAGTACTTC.

The chain combines TRBV5-8 with TRBJ2-1, with 16 bases identical to TRBD2. Losses at the gene ends were 4 bases for V and 3 bases for J; bases not matched to a gene: 4. Looked up from germline, CDR1 is SGHTS and CDR2 is YDEGEE. The CDR3 extends over 17 amino acids. CDR3 bases: TGTGCCAGCAGCGCGGGGACTAGCGGGAGGGTCTACAATGAGCAGTTCTTC. Encoded protein: CASSAGTSGRVYNEQFF.

A word on this clonotype: Being one base from a much bigger clone, this may be a read error. The chain uses TRBV12-3 or TRBV12-4 and TRBJ2-7; D gene ambiguous. The DNA end favors TRBJ2-5, so the J call may be wrong. There are 12 residues in the CDR3. CDR3 in DNA: TGTGCCAGCAATAGAGCTCGGGAGACCCAGTACTTC. This sequence encodes CASNRARETQYF.

The rearrangement uses TRBV30 and TRBJ1-2; D gene unclear. The CDR3 runs 11 residues. Trimming took 1 base from V and 9 from J, leaving 9 bases between them. In germline, CDR1 is GTSNPN, CDR2 SVGIG (reference sequence). The CDR3 sequence: CAWSALTSYTF. The CDR3 DNA is TGTGCCTGGAGTGCCCTAACAAGCTACACCTTC.

There are many counts of this clonotype. V and J are TRBV3-1 and TRBJ2-7, with D perhaps being TRBD1 or TRBD2 (6 bases each). Looked up from germline, CDR1 is LGHDT and CDR2 is YNNKEL (reference sequence). The CDR3 covers 14 residues. V was cut by 3 bases and J by 2 bases, with 11 bases left in between. CDR3: CASSQRGEPYEQYF. DNA for the CDR3: TGTGCCAGCAGCCAGAGGGGGGAACCCTACGAGCAGTACTTC.

This clonotype was picked up many times. The chain is built from TRBV7-3 and TRBJ2-5; D possibly corresponds to TRBD1 (5 bases). Germline lookup yields CDR1 SGHTA and CDR2 FQGTGA. The CDR3 has 14 residues. V lost 5 bases and J lost 1, with 11 bases in between. The CDR3 coding sequence is TGTGCCAGCAGCCAGGGAACAGGCCAAGAGACCCAGTACTTC. Its translation: CASSQGTGQETQYF.

Ten or more counts support this clonotype. The chain joins TRBV9 to TRBJ2-1; D gene uncertain. Between the trimmed V and J ends, which lost 1 base and 9 bases, there was a span of 17 bases. The germline gives CDR1 SGDLS, CDR2 YYNGEE. The CDR3 loop spans 15 amino acids. The CDR3 DNA follows: TGTGCCAGCAGCGTATCGGCCGACCGAGGCGGTGAGCAGTTCTTC. This gives the protein CASSVSADRGGEQFF.

A word on this clonotype: One base away lies a much larger clone, so this may be a sequencing read error. This chain joins TRBV12-3 or TRBV12-4 and TRBJ2-3, with 8 bases aligning to TRBD2. CDR3 length: 17 residues. CDR3 region: CASSRRVTSGGTDAQYF. The CDR3 region has the DNA TGTGCCAGCAGCCGGAGGGTAACTAGCGGTGGCACAGATGCGCAGTATTTT.

This clonotype was found many times. The V gene is TRBV24-1, the J gene TRBJ2-5, with 7 bases identical to TRBD2. In germline, CDR1 is KGHDR, CDR2 SFDVKD. Trimming cost V 9 bases and J 1 base; bases outside gene matches: 10. There are 15 residues in the CDR3. CDR3 nucleotides: TGTGCCACCTCGGGAGGAGACGGGGGCCAAGAGACCCAGTACTTC. Residues: CATSGGDGGQETQYF.